These T cell receptor beta chains were read from a single sample in a study of human T cells and chemical hapten exposure. One entry per CDR3 protein results from TCRdb running MiXCR on the RACE reads. This table has about 160,000 distinct CDR3 sequences, 25% to 30% appearing once. The input for sequencing was whole blood, taken in connection with sensitization to the hapten diphenylcyclopropenone (DPC). The receptors stem from a woman between 18 and 29 years old with alopecia areata. Some clones in this sample may be carry-over from other donors' samples. The CDR3 runs from the conserved cysteine through the conserved F or W. Fields, in order: V gene, D gene, J gene, clone size, CDR3 DNA, CDR3 protein. The D gene is left open where the match is weak. Size values are once, few and many counts, or a class for expanded clones, and some rows have none.

V gene: TRBV29-1
D gene: .
J gene: TRBJ1-2
clone size: few
CDR3 DNA: TGCAGCGTTGAAGGGTCGGGGGGCGCAAATGGCTACACCTTC
CDR3 protein: CSVEGSGGANGYTF

V gene: TRBV27
D gene: TRBD1
J gene: TRBJ2-5
clone size: .
CDR3 DNA: TGTGCCAGTACCAGGACAGGGCAGGTGACCCAGTACTTC
CDR3 protein: CASTRTGQVTQYF

V gene: TRBV5-6
D gene: .
J gene: TRBJ1-2
clone size: few
CDR3 DNA: TGTGCCAGCAGCCCCCGCCGGCAGGGCAACTATGGCTACACCTTC
CDR3 protein: CASSPRRQGNYGYTF

V gene: TRBV7-9
D gene: .
J gene: TRBJ2-1
clone size: many
CDR3 DNA: TGTGCCAGCAGCTTACGGGTCTCGGGGGATGAGCAGTTCTTC
CDR3 protein: CASSLRVSGDEQFF

V gene: TRBV4-1
D gene: .
J gene: TRBJ2-2
clone size: .
CDR3 DNA: TGCGCCAGCAGCCAAGAATGGCGGAGCGCGAACACCGGGGAGCTGTTTTTT
CDR3 protein: CASSQEWRSANTGELFF

V gene: TRBV12-3/TRBV12-4
D gene: TRBD1
J gene: TRBJ2-1
clone size: few
CDR3 DNA: TGTGCCAGCAGTGTCTACACAGGGGCCAATGAGCAGTTCTTC
CDR3 protein: CASSVYTGANEQFF

V gene: TRBV29-1
D gene: TRBD2
J gene: TRBJ2-7
clone size: few
CDR3 DNA: TGCAGCGTTGGACTAGCGGGGAATGCGCAGTACTTC
CDR3 protein: CSVGLAGNAQYF

V gene: TRBV18
D gene: TRBD2
J gene: TRBJ2-3
clone size: .
CDR3 DNA: TGTGCCAGCTCAGCTACTAGCGGTACGCAGTATTTT
CDR3 protein: CASSATSGTQYF

V gene: TRBV2
D gene: .
J gene: TRBJ1-1
clone size: .
CDR3 DNA: TGTGCCAGCAGTGAAGGGGGTGAAGCTTTCTTT
CDR3 protein: CASSEGGEAFF

V gene: TRBV20-1
D gene: TRBD1
J gene: TRBJ2-2
clone size: few
CDR3 DNA: TGCAGTGCTAGACAAACCGGGACAGCGAACACCGGGGAGCTGTTTTTT
CDR3 protein: CSARQTGTANTGELFF

V gene: TRBV20-1
D gene: .
J gene: TRBJ1-4
clone size: .
CDR3 DNA: TGCAGTGCTAGAGACGCCGGAGGGGAAAAACTGTTTTTT
CDR3 protein: CSARDAGGEKLFF

V gene: TRBV29-1
D gene: .
J gene: TRBJ2-7
clone size: few
CDR3 DNA: TGCAGCGTTGCTGCAGAAAACTACGAGCAGTACTTC
CDR3 protein: CSVAAENYEQYF

V gene: TRBV6-6
D gene: TRBD2
J gene: TRBJ2-3
clone size: few
CDR3 DNA: TGTGCCAGCAGCCGTCGGGAGGGGGGCACAGATACGCAGTATTTT
CDR3 protein: CASSRREGGTDTQYF

V gene: TRBV7-2
D gene: .
J gene: TRBJ2-2
clone size: .
CDR3 DNA: TGTGCCAGCAGCTTATCTACAGGGAACACCGGGGAGCTGTTTTTT
CDR3 protein: CASSLSTGNTGELFF

V gene: TRBV6-2/TRBV6-3
D gene: TRBD1
J gene: TRBJ2-5
clone size: .
CDR3 DNA: TGTGCCAGCAGTTACGGTGGACAGGGTAGGGAGACCCAGTACTTC
CDR3 protein: CASSYGGQGRETQYF

V gene: TRBV20-1
D gene: .
J gene: TRBJ2-1
clone size: .
CDR3 DNA: TGCAGTGCCGAAATAGTGGCTGAGCAGTTCTTC
CDR3 protein: CSAEIVAEQFF

V gene: TRBV10-2
D gene: .
J gene: TRBJ2-5
clone size: .
CDR3 DNA: TGCGCCAGCAGAGGCGGGACCTTCCAAGAGACCCAGTACTTC
CDR3 protein: CASRGGTFQETQYF

V gene: TRBV10-3
D gene: .
J gene: TRBJ2-5
clone size: few
CDR3 DNA: TGTGCCATCGGGGGACTCGACGAGACCCAGTACTTC
CDR3 protein: CAIGGLDETQYF

V gene: TRBV5-1
D gene: .
J gene: TRBJ2-7
clone size: .
CDR3 DNA: TGCGCCAGCAGCTTACGGCGGGATGCTTACGAGCAGTACTTC
CDR3 protein: CASSLRRDAYEQYF

V gene: TRBV14
D gene: .
J gene: TRBJ1-2
clone size: .
CDR3 DNA: TGTGCCAGCAGCCAAGACGGAAGGGACTATGGCTACACCTTC
CDR3 protein: CASSQDGRDYGYTF

V gene: TRBV6-1
D gene: .
J gene: TRBJ2-7
clone size: few
CDR3 DNA: TGTGCCAGCAGGACAGGATCTACCGTCGAGCAGTACTTC
CDR3 protein: CASRTGSTVEQYF

V gene: TRBV5-1
D gene: TRBD1
J gene: TRBJ2-1
clone size: few
CDR3 DNA: TGCGCCAGCATCGCAGGGGGCGCGTACAATGAGCAGTTCTTC
CDR3 protein: CASIAGGAYNEQFF

V gene: TRBV15
D gene: TRBD2
J gene: TRBJ2-3
clone size: .
CDR3 DNA: TGTGCCACCAGCAGAGTCATTAGCGGGTATAGCACAGATACGCAGTATTTT
CDR3 protein: CATSRVISGYSTDTQYF

V gene: TRBV27
D gene: TRBD2
J gene: TRBJ2-1
clone size: .
CDR3 DNA: TGTGCCAGCAGTCAGACTAGCGGGAGCTACAATGAGCAGTTCTTC
CDR3 protein: CASSQTSGSYNEQFF

V gene: TRBV29-1
D gene: .
J gene: TRBJ2-7
clone size: few
CDR3 DNA: TGCAGCGTTGTTGCTGGGTACGAGCAGTACTTC
CDR3 protein: CSVVAGYEQYF

V gene: TRBV4-1
D gene: TRBD1
J gene: TRBJ1-2
clone size: once
CDR3 DNA: TGCGCCAGCAGCCAAAGGCTTAACGAGGGGGCGAATGGCTACACCTTC
CDR3 protein: CASSQRLNEGANGYTF

V gene: TRBV10-3
D gene: .
J gene: TRBJ2-7
clone size: few
CDR3 DNA: TGTGCCATCAGTGAGTCGGAAAGTTTCTACGAGCAGTACTTC
CDR3 protein: CAISESESFYEQYF

V gene: TRBV10-2
D gene: TRBD2
J gene: TRBJ2-3
clone size: .
CDR3 DNA: TGCGCCAGCAGTTCGAGCGGGGGAAACACAGATACGCAGTATTTT
CDR3 protein: CASSSSGGNTDTQYF

V gene: TRBV11-3
D gene: .
J gene: TRBJ2-1
clone size: few
CDR3 DNA: TGTGCCAGCAGCACTACGGGCTCCTACAATGAGCAGTTCTTC
CDR3 protein: CASSTTGSYNEQFF

V gene: TRBV20-1
D gene: .
J gene: TRBJ1-1
clone size: few
CDR3 DNA: TGCAGTGCTCCTACCCGAGAAATGAACACTGAAGCTTTCTTT
CDR3 protein: CSAPTREMNTEAFF

V gene: TRBV12-5
D gene: .
J gene: TRBJ1-1
clone size: many
CDR3 DNA: TGTGCTAGTGGTTTCGGCTTTGAGGGAGCTTTCTTT
CDR3 protein: CASGFGFEGAFF

V gene: TRBV20-1
D gene: .
J gene: TRBJ2-3
clone size: .
CDR3 DNA: TGCAGTGCTAAACTCACAGATACGCAGTATTTT
CDR3 protein: CSAKLTDTQYF

V gene: TRBV4-3
D gene: .
J gene: TRBJ2-3
clone size: few
CDR3 DNA: TGCGCCAGCAGCCAAATAACTCCGGCAGATACGCAGTATTTT
CDR3 protein: CASSQITPADTQYF